This T cell receptor beta chain was found in a study of blood T cell repertoires in COVID-19. Looking at the study overall: T cells, B-cell-depleted T cells, or PBMCs supplied cDNA or gDNA.

Trimming removed 5 bases from V and 3 bases from J; junction bases left unmatched: 10. The CDR3 has 15 residues. Germline CDR1 reads MDHEN; CDR2 reads SYDVKM. This table comes from immunoSEQ multiplex PCR, and its TCRdb copy is limited to in-frame clones, with some not included. The data hold some 230,000 clones, with 83% observed a single time. Sequencing was done on a sample of peripheral blood. This clonotype originated in a woman aged 45-65 years with acute or convalescent COVID-19. The rearrangement uses TRBV28 and TRBJ2-7, with 7 bases fitting TRBD1. The CDR3 DNA reads as TGTGCCAGCAGTAGAATCGGACAGGCCAGCTACGAGCAGTACTTC. Protein product: CASSRIGQASYEQYF.